A selection of T cell receptor beta chains follows, all from one sample in a study of control samples from healthy donors and cancer patients. Here immunoSEQ multiplex PCR was the method, and the copy in TCRdb shows in-frame clones only, minus some. This sample carries around 76,000 clones, around 90% of them seen once, and the ten largest clones take 9.5%. Input material: PBMCs. The receptor set was obtained from a woman in her forties or fifties with colorectal cancer. The CDR3 runs from the conserved cysteine through the conserved F or W. The order of the fields is V gene, D gene, J gene, clone size, CDR3 DNA, CDR3 protein. The D gene is left open where the match is weak. Size is stated for part of the rows, as once, few or many counts, or as a class when the clone is expanded.

TRBV20-1	NA	TRBJ1-1	NA	TGCAGTGCTAGTGAGGCAGGGTTAAACACTGAAGCTTTCTTT	CSASEAGLNTEAFF
TRBV6-6	TRBD1	TRBJ1-4	NA	TGTGCCATCGGAAGGGGGCCGAATGAAAAACTGTTTTTT	CAIGRGPNEKLFF
TRBV18	NA	TRBJ1-1	NA	TGTGCCAGCTCACGCCAGGGGAACACTGAAGCTTTCTTT	CASSRQGNTEAFF
TRBV6-5	TRBD1	TRBJ1-5	once	TGTGCCAGCAGTTCGTACAGGGGGAGCGGCAATCAGCCCCAGCATTTT	CASSSYRGSGNQPQHF
TRBV5-1	TRBD1	TRBJ2-5	NA	TGCGCCAGCAGGTCTGGACAGGGGTTGGAGACCCAGTACTTC	CASRSGQGLETQYF
TRBV19	TRBD2	TRBJ2-3	NA	TGTGCCAGTAGTACCCCGGGACTAGCGACGTACCGTAGCACAGATACGCAGTATTTT	CASSTPGLATYRSTDTQYF
TRBV7-3	NA	TRBJ1-1	NA	TGTGCCAGCAGCTTAAACCCGGGATGGAGCACTGAAGCTTTCTTT	CASSLNPGWSTEAFF
TRBV5-1	TRBD1	TRBJ1-1	few	TGCGCCAGCAGCTTACTGGACAGGGGTGCTGAAGCTTTCTTT	CASSLLDRGAEAFF
TRBV7-9	NA	TRBJ2-2	NA	TGTGCCAGCAGCCGCGGGACAAACACCGGGGAGCTGTTTTTT	CASSRGTNTGELFF
TRBV5-1	TRBD2	TRBJ2-3	NA	TGCGCCAGCAGCTTTACTAGCGGGGGGGCCGAAGATACGCAGTATTTT	CASSFTSGGAEDTQYF
TRBV18	TRBD1	TRBJ2-4	once	TGTGCCAGCTCACCCCCAGGGGGCGCGGAGAACATTCAGTACTTC	CASSPPGGAENIQYF
TRBV4-1	NA	TRBJ2-5	NA	TGCGCCAGCAGCCAAGGATGGGGGTTTCGAACCCAGTACTTC	CASSQGWGFRTQYF
TRBV27	NA	TRBJ2-3	NA	TGTGGGGTTCGGCGGCCTAGCACAGATACGCAGTATTTT	CGVRRPSTDTQYF
TRBV20-1	NA	TRBJ1-1	NA	TGCAGTGCTATCCGGGCAACTGAAGCTTTCTTT	CSAIRATEAFF
TRBV5-1	NA	TRBJ2-3	NA	TGCGCCAGCAGCTTGGGGGCTAGCCTTACTGAGACGCAGTATTTT	CASSLGASLTETQYF
TRBV6-2/TRBV6-3	TRBD1	TRBJ2-2	NA	TGTGCCAGCAGCACTATCCCCCGGGACAGGGGGCCGAACACCGGGGAGCTGTTTTTT	CASSTIPRDRGPNTGELFF
TRBV4-3	NA	TRBJ2-3	NA	TGCGCCAGCAGCCAAGATCCCCCGGGACACCAGACAGATACGCAGTATTTT	CASSQDPPGHQTDTQYF
TRBV6-1	NA	TRBJ1-5	NA	TGTGCCAGCAGTGAGGGGGGGGGCGGGCAGCCCCAGCATTTT	CASSEGGGGQPQHF
TRBV2	TRBD1	TRBJ2-5	NA	TGTGCCAGCAGTGATTCGACAGGGTGGAGGGAGACCCAGTACTTC	CASSDSTGWRETQYF
TRBV27	NA	TRBJ2-5	NA	TGTGCCAGCAGTGGACGGACCGGAACGTATAAGACCCAGTACTTC	CASSGRTGTYKTQYF
TRBV5-1	TRBD1	TRBJ2-1	NA	TGCGCCAGCAGCTACCCTTCGGGACAGGGTAGTGAGCAGTTCTTC	CASSYPSGQGSEQFF
TRBV14	NA	TRBJ2-2	NA	TGTGCCAGCAGCTTACATGGGACTCAAACCGGGGAGCTGTTTTTT	CASSLHGTQTGELFF
TRBV19	TRBD1	TRBJ1-6	few	TGTGCCAGTATGGACAGGGGCACTAATTCACCCCTCCACTTT	CASMDRGTNSPLHF
TRBV6-1	TRBD1	TRBJ1-2	NA	TGTGCCAGCGGACAGGGGTTGCATAATGGCTACACCTTC	CASGQGLHNGYTF
TRBV28	TRBD2	TRBJ2-4	NA	TGTGCCAGCAGTTTGGGGGGGACTCTAGCCAAAAACATTCAGTACTTC	CASSLGGTLAKNIQYF
TRBV7-8	NA	TRBJ2-3	NA	TGTGCCAGCAGCCGAGGTGGGGGGGGCACTGATACGCAGTATTTT	CASSRGGGGTDTQYF
TRBV2	NA	TRBJ1-2	NA	TGTGCCAGCAGCGCAGGGGTTACTAACTATGGCTACACCTTC	CASSAGVTNYGYTF
TRBV5-1	NA	TRBJ1-5	NA	TGCGCCAGCAGCTTGGGCACTTCAACCGATCAGCCCCAGCATTTT	CASSLGTSTDQPQHF
TRBV12-3/TRBV12-4	TRBD1	TRBJ1-1	NA	TGTGCCAGCAGCTCGGACAGGGGAACTGAAGCTTTCTTT	CASSSDRGTEAFF
TRBV2	NA	TRBJ2-2	NA	TGTGCCAGCAGTGATACAGGTTTGAACACCGGGGAGCTGTTTTTT	CASSDTGLNTGELFF
TRBV12-5	NA	TRBJ2-3	NA	TGTGCTAGTGGTCCCGGGACAACCTACACAGATACGCAGTATTTT	CASGPGTTYTDTQYF
TRBV5-1	NA	TRBJ1-3	NA	TGCGCCAGCAGCAAGGGCGCAACTGGAAACACCATATATTTT	CASSKGATGNTIYF
TRBV18	NA	TRBJ1-1	NA	TGTGCCAGCTCACAGGAGATGAACACTGAAGCTTTCTTT	CASSQEMNTEAFF
TRBV6-5	TRBD1	TRBJ1-2	NA	TGTGCCAGCAGTCCCAGACAGGGAACTAACTATGGCTACACCTTC	CASSPRQGTNYGYTF
TRBV5-1	NA	TRBJ2-5	NA	TGCGCCAGCAGCCGCGAAGAGACCCAGTACTTC	CASSREETQYF
TRBV19	NA	TRBJ1-3	NA	TGTGCCAGTAGTCTGCAAACCGGGACCCTTGGGGACACCATATATTTT	CASSLQTGTLGDTIYF
TRBV6-5	NA	TRBJ1-2	NA	TGTGCCAGCAGTTCTGGGTTCTATGGCTACACCTTC	CASSSGFYGYTF
TRBV5-5	NA	TRBJ1-5	NA	TGTGCCAGCAGCCTGACGGTCGATAGCAATCAGCCCCAGCATTTT	CASSLTVDSNQPQHF
TRBV28	NA	TRBJ2-2	NA	TGTGCCAGCACCCAAGGGGTATTAGGGGAGCTGTTTTTT	CASTQGVLGELFF
TRBV2	NA	TRBJ2-2	NA	TGTGCCACCGCCCTAGCCACTGGGGAGCTGTTTTTT	CATALATGELFF
TRBV7-9	TRBD2	TRBJ2-5	once	TGTGCCAGCAGCTACGCGGGGGGACGCGAAGAGACCCAGTACTTC	CASSYAGGREETQYF
TRBV10-3	TRBD1	TRBJ1-1	NA	TGTGCCATCGGGACAGGGCAGCGTGAAGCTTTCTTT	CAIGTGQREAFF